This TCR beta chain derives from a study of blood T cells in healthy people across ages. Germline CDR1 MNHNS, CDR2 SASEGT. This CDR3 comprises 18 residues. J was trimmed by 7 bases and V by 7 bases; bases with no gene match: 18. A second PCR, run for roughly 7 to 12 cycles, used a sample-barcoded 5' primer plus a J-beta primer mix. TCRdb re-called the 5' RACE reads with MiXCR, one entry per CDR3 protein. The sample yields 750,000 to 850,000 distinct CDR3 sequences, around 25% seen once. The data also belong to a second study, concerning T cells of mothers and their children.

This sequence joins TRBV6-1 and TRBJ2-2; 10 bases are a match to TRBD2. Source material: blood. The origin of this receptor is a boy under 18 in good health. CDR3: CASTQGPPSSGSSGELFF. CDR3 coding DNA: TGTGCCAGCACACAGGGACCTCCCTCTAGCGGGAGTAGCGGGGAGCTGTTTTTT.